This T cell receptor beta chain was obtained from a study of T cells in Graves' hyperthyroidism and ophthalmopathy (dated by TCRdb to about 2019). Looking at the study overall: Peripheral blood was collected at initial diagnosis, before any treatment. In about 6 Graves' hyperthyroidism patients, the study also compared T-cell repertoires from thyroid tissue with T-cell repertoires from blood. A discovery cohort of about a hundred patients, 43 with Graves' ophthalmopathy and approximately 57 with stable Graves' hyperthyroidism, was used to find distinguishing TCR V-J signatures. After sampling, hyperthyroidism patients received methimazole starting at 30 mg daily, and ophthalmopathy patients received high-dose intravenous methylprednisolone. Prospective prediction of ophthalmopathy was tested in an independent validation cohort consisting of roughly 19 hyperthyroidism patients and around 16 patients who later progressed to ophthalmopathy. TCR Vbeta CDR3 sequencing of 135 peripheral blood samples (under 45 ophthalmopathy, 75 hyperthyroidism and around 17 progressor patients) is reported in the paper. The 100 or so discovery patients were randomly split 7:3 into training and test sets. Study-wide conclusions, independent of this receptor: Most expanded thyroid clonotypes (frequency above 0.001) were also found in blood, which suggests that blood repertoires may mirror thyroid immune responses. No statistical method was used to set the sample size in advance, and investigators knew the group allocation. A 13 V-J signature model separated ophthalmopathy from stable hyperthyroidism, with just over 85% sensitivity and just under 84% specificity in cross-validation and 80%/75% in testing. In validation, the model predicted progression to ophthalmopathy with about 71% sensitivity and less than 75% specificity, a median of 6.5 months before onset.

Ophthalmopathy patients had moderately to severely active disease, Clinical Activity Score of at least 3, NOSPECS grade of at least 4, and duration under 3 months. Patients with uncontrolled infections, other autoimmune diseases, pregnancy or lactation were excluded. Diagnoses were established on the basis of clinical symptoms, serum thyroxine and TRAb, thyroid ultrasound, and orbital computed tomography. Ficoll-Paque density gradient centrifugation was used to isolate PBMCs from about 10 ml of fresh peripheral blood. Total RNA was extracted with Trizol reagent, and quality was checked on an Agilent 2100 Bioanalyzer. TCR beta CDR3 regions were amplified from RNA transcripts. For the first round of RT-PCR on the TCR CDR3, the HTBI primer set was used together with the Qiagen OneStep RT-PCR kit. A second multiplex PCR round built the libraries, followed by size selection and purification. Sequencing of the libraries was done on an Illumina HiSeq2000 using paired-end 100 bp reads. The paper's processing steps were these. SOAPnuke was used to process the raw data, throwing out any read that contained adapters or uncalled bases, had a mean Phred below 15, or lacked an exact constant-primer or identifier match. High-quality paired reads were merged with COPE v1.2.5, and unique nucleotide sequences were defined as clonotypes. Clonotypes were aligned to IMGT TRBV, TRBD and TRBJ reference segments using MiTCR v1.1. Only V-J combinations with frequency above 0.0001, covering approximately 99% of repertoires, were analysed. The TCS score was defined as the ratio of F50 (clonal expansion) to E x V (chaos), calculated using BLOSUM62-based TCRdist between CDR3 peptides within each V-J. Welch's t-statistics and random forest reduced several hundred V-J features to 10 to 15, which were used in a naive Bayes classifier (R e1071). The public reads were reanalyzed by TCRdb: fastp trimming at Q25, MiXCR alignment, in-frame beta chains only. Duplicate CDR3 protein sequences are folded into a single record with the most common DNA and genes. None of the V and J calls come from the authors' own analysis; TCRdb made them. The sample yields hundreds of thousands of distinct CDR3 sequences; around a quarter were counted once. 11% of the sample lies in the top ten.

This clonotype was observed many times. It lacks a known antigen. Base-call qualities are not available, and no considerably larger clone is one nucleotide away. The CDR3 measures 13 amino acids from cysteine to phenylalanine. The only DNA kept is the CDR3, 39 bases in frame from the first base. V loses 6 bases at its end and J loses 5 bases; junction bases beyond the gene matches: 6. The germline V gene supplies CDR1 MNHNS and CDR2 SASEGT. The receptor comes from a woman aged 25-40 years with Graves' ophthalmopathy. The V and J segments used are TRBV6-1 and TRBJ1-2; 7 bases in between match TRBD1. The sample was blood. The DNA sequence reads TGTGCCAGCAGCGAGGGGGCTTGGTATGGCTACACCTTC. The translation is CASSEGAWYGYTF.